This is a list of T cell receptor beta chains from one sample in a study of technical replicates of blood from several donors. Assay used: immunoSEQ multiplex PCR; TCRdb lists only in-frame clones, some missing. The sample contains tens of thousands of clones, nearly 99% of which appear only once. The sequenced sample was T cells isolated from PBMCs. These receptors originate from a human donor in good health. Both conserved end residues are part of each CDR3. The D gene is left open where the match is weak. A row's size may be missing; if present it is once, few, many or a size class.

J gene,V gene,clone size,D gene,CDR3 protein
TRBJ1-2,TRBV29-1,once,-,CSVAGRMTYGYTF
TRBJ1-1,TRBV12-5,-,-,CASGLLPSTGYTEAFF
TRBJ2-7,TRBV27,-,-,CASSKAGTYEQYF
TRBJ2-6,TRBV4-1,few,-,CASSQEQSSFSGANVLTF
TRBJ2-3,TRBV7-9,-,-,CASSLRNYTHFAQYF
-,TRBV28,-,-,CASSSFKRNSYEQYF
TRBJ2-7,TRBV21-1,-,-,CASSKVGSPYEQYF
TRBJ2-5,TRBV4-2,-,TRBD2,CASSQDPPSGRWETQYF
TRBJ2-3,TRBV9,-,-,CASSGGIPDTQYF
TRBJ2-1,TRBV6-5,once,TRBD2,CASSSLAGPYNEQFF
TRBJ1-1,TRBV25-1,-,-,CASSVGQGGAEAFF
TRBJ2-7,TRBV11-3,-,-,CASSLRGEQYF
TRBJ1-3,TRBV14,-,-,CASSQIQVNSGNTIYF
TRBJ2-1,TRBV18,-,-,CASSRATLRVPYNEQFF
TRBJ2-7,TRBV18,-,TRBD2,CASSPLAGASNEQYF
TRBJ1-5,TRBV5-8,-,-,CASSLDSVNQPQHF
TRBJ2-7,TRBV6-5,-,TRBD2,CASSYASGTSYEQYF
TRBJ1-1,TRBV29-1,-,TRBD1,CSVRTGLNTEAFF
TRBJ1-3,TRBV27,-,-,CASSLSTEGGIGNTIYF
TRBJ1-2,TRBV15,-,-,CATSRDRGKESGYTF
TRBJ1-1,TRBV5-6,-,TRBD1,CASSFGTGGFSTEAFF
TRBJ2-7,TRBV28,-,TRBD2,CASNKELAGDPPEQYF
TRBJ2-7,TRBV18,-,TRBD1,CASSPGTVQEQYF
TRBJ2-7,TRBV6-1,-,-,CASRYQGSSSYEQYF
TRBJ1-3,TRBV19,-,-,CASRPLSGRGNTIYF
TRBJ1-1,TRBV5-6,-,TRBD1,CASSLSRGRITEAFF
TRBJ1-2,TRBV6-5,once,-,CASSTTTTPYGYTF
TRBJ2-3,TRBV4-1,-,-,CASSLLITDTQYF
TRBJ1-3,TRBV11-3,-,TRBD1,CASSQGTVSSGNTIYF
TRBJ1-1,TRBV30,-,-,CAFTKQAGTEAFF
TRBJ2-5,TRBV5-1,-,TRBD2,CASSWQTSAQETQYF
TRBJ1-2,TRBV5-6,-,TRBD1,CASIRQGYGYTF
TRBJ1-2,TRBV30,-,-,CAWRWLGGLGYTF
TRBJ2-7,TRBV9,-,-,CASSVGTEVSPERYF
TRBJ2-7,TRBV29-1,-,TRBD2,CSVLPRLAGTEQYF
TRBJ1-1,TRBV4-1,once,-,CASSLPEDTEAFF
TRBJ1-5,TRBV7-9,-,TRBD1,CASSLGGQVNQPQHF
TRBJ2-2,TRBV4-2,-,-,CASSQEEVPGELFF
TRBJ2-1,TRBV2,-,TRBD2,CASRPGLAINEQFF
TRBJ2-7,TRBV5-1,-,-,CASSLNAYSYEQYF